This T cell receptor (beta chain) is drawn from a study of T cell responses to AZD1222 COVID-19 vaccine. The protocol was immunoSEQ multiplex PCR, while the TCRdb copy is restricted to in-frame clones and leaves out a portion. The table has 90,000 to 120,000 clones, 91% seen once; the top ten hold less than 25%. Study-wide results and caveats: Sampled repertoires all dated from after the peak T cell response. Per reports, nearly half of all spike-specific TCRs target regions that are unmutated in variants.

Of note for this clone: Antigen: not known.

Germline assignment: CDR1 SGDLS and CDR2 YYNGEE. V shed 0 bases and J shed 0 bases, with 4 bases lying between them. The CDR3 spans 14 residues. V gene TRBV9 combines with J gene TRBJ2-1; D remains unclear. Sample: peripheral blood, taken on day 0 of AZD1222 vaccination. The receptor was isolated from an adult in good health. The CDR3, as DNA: TGTGCCAGCAGCGTAGTGGACTCCTACAATGAGCAGTTCTTC. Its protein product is CASSVVDSYNEQFF. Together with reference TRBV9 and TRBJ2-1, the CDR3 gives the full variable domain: DSGVTQTPKHLITATGQRVTLRCSPRSGDLSVYWYQQSLDQGLQFLIQYYNGEERAKGNILERFSAQQFPDLHSELNLSSLELGDSALYFCASSVVDSYNEQFFGPGTRLTVL.